This T cell receptor (beta chain) was sequenced in a study of CD8 T cells in Susac syndrome. Study-wide findings and caveats: Acknowledgment was made by the study that its TCR sequencing and HLA analysis involved a relatively small number of individuals.

A note on this clonotype: Antigen: not known.

The CDR3 is 15 amino acids. The V end was cut by 4 bases, the J end by 4 bases, with 17 bases between. CDR1 is SGHVS, CDR2 FNYEAQ, per germline. The RNA, about 0.45 to 1 ug, was put through reverse transcription using random hexamers. TCR beta CDR3 was amplified by immunoSEQ multiplex PCR. This amplification extended across 54 Vbeta and 13 Jbeta segments. MiXCR, applied by TCRdb to the immunoSEQ multiplex PCR reads, yields one record per CDR3 protein. This table holds 250,000 to 300,000 distinct CDR3 sequences, approximately 85% found once. This chain joins TRBV7-6 and TRBJ2-7; D call uncertain. The sequence was obtained from a human donor with multiple sclerosis. Sequenced: CD8+ T cells from PBMCs. The CDR3 sequence is CASSSGPDELYEQYF. CDR3 sequence (DNA): TGTGCCAGCAGCTCCGGCCCCGACGAACTTTACGAGCAGTACTTC.